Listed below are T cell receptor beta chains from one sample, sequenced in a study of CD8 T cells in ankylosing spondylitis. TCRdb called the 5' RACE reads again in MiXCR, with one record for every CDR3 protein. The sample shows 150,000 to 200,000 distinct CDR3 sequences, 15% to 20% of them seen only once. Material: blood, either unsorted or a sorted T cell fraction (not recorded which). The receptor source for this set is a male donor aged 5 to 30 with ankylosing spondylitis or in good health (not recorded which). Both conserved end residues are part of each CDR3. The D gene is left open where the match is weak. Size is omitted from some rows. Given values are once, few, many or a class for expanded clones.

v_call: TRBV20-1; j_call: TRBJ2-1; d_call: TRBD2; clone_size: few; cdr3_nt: TGCAGTGCCCCCCGACTAGCGGGACAAACCAATGAGCAGTTCTTC; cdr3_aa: CSAPRLAGQTNEQFF
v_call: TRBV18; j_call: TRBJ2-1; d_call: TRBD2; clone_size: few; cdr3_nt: TGTGCCAGCTCCCCGAAGACTAGCGGGAGGTACAATGAGCAGTTCTTC; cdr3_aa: CASSPKTSGRYNEQFF
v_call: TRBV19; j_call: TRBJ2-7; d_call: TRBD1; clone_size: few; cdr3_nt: TGTGCCAGTAGTTTCGGAGCCGGGACAGCCTACGAGCAGTACTTC; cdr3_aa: CASSFGAGTAYEQYF
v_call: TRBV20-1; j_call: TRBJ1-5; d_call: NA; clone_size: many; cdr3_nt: TGCAGTGCTAGAGAGGCACAGGGCCCTAATCAGCCCCAGCATTTT; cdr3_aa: CSAREAQGPNQPQHF
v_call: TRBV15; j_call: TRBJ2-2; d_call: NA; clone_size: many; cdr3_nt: TGTGCCACCAGCCCAAAGGGGACTTTGAACACCGGGGAGCTGTTTTTT; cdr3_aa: CATSPKGTLNTGELFF
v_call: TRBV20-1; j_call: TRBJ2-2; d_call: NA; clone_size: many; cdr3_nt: TGCAGTGCTAGAGTACCAGCGAACACCGGGGAGCTGTTTTTT; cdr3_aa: CSARVPANTGELFF
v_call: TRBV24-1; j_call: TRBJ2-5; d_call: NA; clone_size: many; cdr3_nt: TGTGCCACCGGAATCGGGAGAGGCGGACAAGAGACCCAGTACTTC; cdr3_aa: CATGIGRGGQETQYF
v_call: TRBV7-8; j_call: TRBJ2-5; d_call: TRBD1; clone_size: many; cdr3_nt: TGTGCCAGCAGCATAGGGACAGCTTTGTACCAAGAGACCCAGTACTTC; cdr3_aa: CASSIGTALYQETQYF
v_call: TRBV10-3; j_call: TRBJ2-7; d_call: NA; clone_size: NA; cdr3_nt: TGTGCCATCAGTCAACCTCAGGGTGTCACCTACGAGCAGTACTTC; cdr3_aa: CAISQPQGVTYEQYF
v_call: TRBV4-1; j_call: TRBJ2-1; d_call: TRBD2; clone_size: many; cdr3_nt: TGCGCCAGCAGCCCCGGAAGCGGGGATTACAATGAGCAGTTCTTC; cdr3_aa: CASSPGSGDYNEQFF
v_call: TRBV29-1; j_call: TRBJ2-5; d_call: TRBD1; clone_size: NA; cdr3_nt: TGCAGCGTTTGGGACAGGGATCAGACCCAGTACTTC; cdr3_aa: CSVWDRDQTQYF
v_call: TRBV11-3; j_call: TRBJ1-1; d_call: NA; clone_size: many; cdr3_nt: TGTGCCAGCAGCTTAGCGGTCGGGAAGTTTGGCACTGAAGCTTTCTTT; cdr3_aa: CASSLAVGKFGTEAFF
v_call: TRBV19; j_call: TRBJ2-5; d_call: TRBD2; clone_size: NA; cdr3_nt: TGTGCCAGTACCCTAGCGGGAGCGGGGGAGACCCAGTACTTC; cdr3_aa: CASTLAGAGETQYF
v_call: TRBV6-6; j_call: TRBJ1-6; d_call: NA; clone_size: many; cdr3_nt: TGTGCCAGCAGTTACCTCAGGACTCGAAATTCACCCCTCCACTTT; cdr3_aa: CASSYLRTRNSPLHF
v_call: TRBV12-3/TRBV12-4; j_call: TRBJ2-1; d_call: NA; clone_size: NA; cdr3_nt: TGTGCCAGCAGTGTGTCCATCCCGTACAATGAGCAGTTCTTC; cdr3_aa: CASSVSIPYNEQFF
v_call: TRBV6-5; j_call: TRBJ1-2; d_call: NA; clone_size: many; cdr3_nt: TGTGCCACCCTACCCGGGGGGGACTATGGCTACACCTTC; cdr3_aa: CATLPGGDYGYTF
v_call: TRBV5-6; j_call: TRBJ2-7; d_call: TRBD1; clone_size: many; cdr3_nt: TGTGCCAGCAGCTTGGTGAATCGACAGGGGTACGAGCAGTACTTC; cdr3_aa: CASSLVNRQGYEQYF
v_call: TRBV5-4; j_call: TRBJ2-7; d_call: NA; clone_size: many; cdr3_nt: TGCGCCAGCAGCTTGGGTGAATACGAGCAGTACTTC; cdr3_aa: CASSLGEYEQYF
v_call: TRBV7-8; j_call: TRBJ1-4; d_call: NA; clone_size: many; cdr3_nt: TGTGCCACCCGAACCGGGACAATTAATGAAAAACTGTTTTTT; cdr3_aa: CATRTGTINEKLFF
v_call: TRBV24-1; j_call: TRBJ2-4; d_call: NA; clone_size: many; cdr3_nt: TGTGCCACCAGGGACATTCAGTACTTC; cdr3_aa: CATRDIQYF
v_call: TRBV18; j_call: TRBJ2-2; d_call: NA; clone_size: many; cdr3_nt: TGTGCCAGCTCACTTAAGCATAACACCGGGGAGCTGTTTTTT; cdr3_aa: CASSLKHNTGELFF
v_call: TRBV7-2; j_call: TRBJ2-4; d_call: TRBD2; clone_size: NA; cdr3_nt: TGTGCCAGCAGCTTGAGCGGGAGGTCAAACATTCAGTACTTC; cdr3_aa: CASSLSGRSNIQYF
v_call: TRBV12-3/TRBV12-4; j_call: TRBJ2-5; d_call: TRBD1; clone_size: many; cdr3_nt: TGTGCCAGCAGCAGGAACAGGGGTCCCCAAGAGACCCAGTACTTC; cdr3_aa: CASSRNRGPQETQYF
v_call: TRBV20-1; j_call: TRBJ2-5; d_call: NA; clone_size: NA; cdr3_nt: TGCAGTGCTAGACGTCTAGGGGTTGGAGAGACCCAGTACTTC; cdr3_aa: CSARRLGVGETQYF
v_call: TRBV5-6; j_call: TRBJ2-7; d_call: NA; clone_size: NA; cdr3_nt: TGTGCCAGCAGCTACCGCGAGCTCTATTACGAGCAGTACTTC; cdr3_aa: CASSYRELYYEQYF
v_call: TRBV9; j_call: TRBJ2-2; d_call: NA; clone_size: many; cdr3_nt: TGTGCCAGCAGCGTGGGGGGGAACACCGGGGAGCTGTTTTTT; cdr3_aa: CASSVGGNTGELFF
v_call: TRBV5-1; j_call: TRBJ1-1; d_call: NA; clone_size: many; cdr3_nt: TGCGCCAGCAGCTCCTCGCGGGGGCTTGGGGCTTTCTTT; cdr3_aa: CASSSSRGLGAFF
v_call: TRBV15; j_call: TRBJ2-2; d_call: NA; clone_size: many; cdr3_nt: TGTGCCACCAGCCCCCGCCCGGACACCGGGGAGCTGTTTTTT; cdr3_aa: CATSPRPDTGELFF
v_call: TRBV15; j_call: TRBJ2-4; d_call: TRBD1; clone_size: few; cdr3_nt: TGTGCCACCAGCAGAGGGGGGACAGGGGGCGCTCAGGGCAAAAACATTCAGTACTTC; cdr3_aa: CATSRGGTGGAQGKNIQYF
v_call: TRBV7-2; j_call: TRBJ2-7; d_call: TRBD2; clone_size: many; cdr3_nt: TGTGCCAGCAGCACAGGACTAGCGGGAGCTTCCAAGCAGTACTTC; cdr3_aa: CASSTGLAGASKQYF
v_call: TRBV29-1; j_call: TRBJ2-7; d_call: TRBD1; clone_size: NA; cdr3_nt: TGCAGCGCACTGGAGGGACAGGGGTACGAGCAGTACTTC; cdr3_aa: CSALEGQGYEQYF
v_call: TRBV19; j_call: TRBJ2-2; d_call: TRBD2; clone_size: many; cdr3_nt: TGTGCCAGTAGTTTCCTAGCGGGTGATGGGCCCGGGGAGCTGTTTTTT; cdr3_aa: CASSFLAGDGPGELFF
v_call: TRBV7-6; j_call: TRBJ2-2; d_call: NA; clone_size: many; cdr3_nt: TGTGCCAGCAGCTTAGATATTGGGAATTCGTACACCGGGGAGCTGTTTTTT; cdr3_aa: CASSLDIGNSYTGELFF
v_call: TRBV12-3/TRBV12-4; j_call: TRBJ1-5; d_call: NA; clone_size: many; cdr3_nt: TGTGCCAGCAGTTTCTACAGGGTTGGGAGCAATCAGCCCCAGCATTTT; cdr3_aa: CASSFYRVGSNQPQHF
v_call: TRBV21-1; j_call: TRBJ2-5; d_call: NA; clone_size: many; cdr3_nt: TGTGCCAGCAGCAGGCCCTCCGGGGGAGACAAAGAGACCCAGTACTTC; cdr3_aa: CASSRPSGGDKETQYF
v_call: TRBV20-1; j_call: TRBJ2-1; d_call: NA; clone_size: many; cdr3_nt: TGCAGTGCTAGACCTACTACAAACTACAATGAGCAGTTCTTC; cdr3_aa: CSARPTTNYNEQFF
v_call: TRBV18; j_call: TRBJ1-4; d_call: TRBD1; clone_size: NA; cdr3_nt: TGTGCCAGCTCTGGACAAGGACAGGATCCCTCAACTAATGAAAAACTGTTTTTT; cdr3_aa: CASSGQGQDPSTNEKLFF
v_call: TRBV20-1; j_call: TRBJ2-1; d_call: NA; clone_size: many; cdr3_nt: TGCAGTGCTAGAGATCTCAGGGTAGGATATAGCAATGAGCAGTTCTTC; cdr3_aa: CSARDLRVGYSNEQFF
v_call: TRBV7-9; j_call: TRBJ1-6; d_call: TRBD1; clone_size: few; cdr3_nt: TGTGCCAGCAGCTTCCACCGCGGGACAGCCAATTCACCCCTCCACTTT; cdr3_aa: CASSFHRGTANSPLHF
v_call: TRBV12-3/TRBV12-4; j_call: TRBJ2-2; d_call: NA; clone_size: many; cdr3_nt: TGTGCCAGCAGTCTCGGCCCCGCGAACACCGGGGAGCTGTTTTTT; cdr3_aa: CASSLGPANTGELFF
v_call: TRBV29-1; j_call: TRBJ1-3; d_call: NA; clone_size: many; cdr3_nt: TGCAGCGTTGAAGTCGACGGAAACACCATATATTTT; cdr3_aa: CSVEVDGNTIYF
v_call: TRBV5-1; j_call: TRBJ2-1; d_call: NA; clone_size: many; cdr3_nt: TGCGCCAGCAGCCCTGGGACCTCGGAGGGGCAGTTCTTC; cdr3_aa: CASSPGTSEGQFF
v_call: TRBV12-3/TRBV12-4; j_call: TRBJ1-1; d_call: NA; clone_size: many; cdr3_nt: TGTGCCAGCAGTTTACAGGGCGTGAACACTGAAGCTTTCTTT; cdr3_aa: CASSLQGVNTEAFF
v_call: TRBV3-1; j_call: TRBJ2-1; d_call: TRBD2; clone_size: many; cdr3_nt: TGTGCCAGCAGCCGAAGCACTAGCGGGAGTGGCAATGAGCAGTTCTTC; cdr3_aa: CASSRSTSGSGNEQFF
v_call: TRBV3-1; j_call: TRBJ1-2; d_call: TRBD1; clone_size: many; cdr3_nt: TGTGCCAGCAGCCAAGGAACAGGGGGCGCTGGGGGCTACACCTTC; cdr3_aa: CASSQGTGGAGGYTF
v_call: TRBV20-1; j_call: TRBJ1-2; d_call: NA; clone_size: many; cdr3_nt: TGCAGTGCTAGAGTCGGCAGCTACACCTTC; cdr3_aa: CSARVGSYTF
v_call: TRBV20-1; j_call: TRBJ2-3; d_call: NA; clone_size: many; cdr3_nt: TGCAAATCCACGGAGAGAACAGATACGCAGTATTTT; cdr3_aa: CKSTERTDTQYF
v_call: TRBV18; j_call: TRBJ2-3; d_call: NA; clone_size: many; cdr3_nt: TGTGCCAGCTCACCACCGGGCGGCTTCGACACAGATACGCAGTATTTT; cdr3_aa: CASSPPGGFDTDTQYF
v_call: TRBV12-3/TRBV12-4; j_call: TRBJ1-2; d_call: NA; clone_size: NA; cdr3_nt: TGTGCCAGCAGTTTGGTACAGTTAGCTAACTATGGCTACACCTTC; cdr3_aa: CASSLVQLANYGYTF
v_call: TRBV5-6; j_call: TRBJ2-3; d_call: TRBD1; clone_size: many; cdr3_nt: TGTGCCAGCAGCTTTAGGGCAGGGGGAGATACGCAGTATTTT; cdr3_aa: CASSFRAGGDTQYF
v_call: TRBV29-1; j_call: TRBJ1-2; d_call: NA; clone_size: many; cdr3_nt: TGCAGCGTTGGGGACGGGCGCGACTATGGCTACACCTTC; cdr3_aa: CSVGDGRDYGYTF
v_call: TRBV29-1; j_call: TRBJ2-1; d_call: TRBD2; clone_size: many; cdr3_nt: TGCAGCGTTGAAGTGGCTAGCGGGTTGCCCAATGAGCAGTTCTTC; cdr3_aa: CSVEVASGLPNEQFF
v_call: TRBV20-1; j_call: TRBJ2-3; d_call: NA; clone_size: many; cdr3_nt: TGCAGTGCAAAGGAAGAGATCACTAGCACAGATACGCAGTATTTT; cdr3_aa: CSAKEEITSTDTQYF
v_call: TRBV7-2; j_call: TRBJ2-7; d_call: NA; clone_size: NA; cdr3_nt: TGTGCCAGCAGCTTAATCTCCAGAACCTACGAGCAGTACTTC; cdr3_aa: CASSLISRTYEQYF
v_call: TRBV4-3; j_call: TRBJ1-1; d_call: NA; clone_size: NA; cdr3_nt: TGCGCCAGCAGCCACCGGGGGGCTGAAGCTTTCTTT; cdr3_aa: CASSHRGAEAFF
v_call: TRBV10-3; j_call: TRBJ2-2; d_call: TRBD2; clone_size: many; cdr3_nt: TGTGCCATCAGGGATGGACTAGCGGGAAACACCGGGGAGCTGTTTTTT; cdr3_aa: CAIRDGLAGNTGELFF
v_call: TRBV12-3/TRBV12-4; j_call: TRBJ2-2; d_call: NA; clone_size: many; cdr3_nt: TGTGCCAGCAGAAGGGAGGACACCGGGGAGCTGTTTTTT; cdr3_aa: CASRREDTGELFF
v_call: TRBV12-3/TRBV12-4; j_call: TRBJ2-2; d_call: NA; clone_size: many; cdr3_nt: TGTGCCAGCAGTCCTCTGATGGCTAGCTTTGGCGGGGAGCTGTTTTTT; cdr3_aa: CASSPLMASFGGELFF